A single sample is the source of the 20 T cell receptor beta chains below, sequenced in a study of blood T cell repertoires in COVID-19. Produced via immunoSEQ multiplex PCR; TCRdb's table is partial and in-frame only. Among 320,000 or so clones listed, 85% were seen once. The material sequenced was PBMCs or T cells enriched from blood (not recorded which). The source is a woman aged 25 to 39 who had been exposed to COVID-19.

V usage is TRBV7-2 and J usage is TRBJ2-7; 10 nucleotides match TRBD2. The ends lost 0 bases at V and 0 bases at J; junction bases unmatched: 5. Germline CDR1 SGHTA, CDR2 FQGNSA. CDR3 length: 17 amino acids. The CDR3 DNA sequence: TGTGCCAGCAGCTTAGCGTCTAGCGGGGGAAGCTCCTACGAGCAGTACTTC. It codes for CASSLASSGGSSYEQYF.

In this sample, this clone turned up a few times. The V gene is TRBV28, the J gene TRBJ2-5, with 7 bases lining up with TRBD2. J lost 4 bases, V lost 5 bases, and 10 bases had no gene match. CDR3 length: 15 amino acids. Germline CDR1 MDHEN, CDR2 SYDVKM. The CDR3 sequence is CASSPPGRGVETQYF. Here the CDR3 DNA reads TGTGCCAGCAGTCCACCGGGACGGGGGGTAGAGACCCAGTACTTC.

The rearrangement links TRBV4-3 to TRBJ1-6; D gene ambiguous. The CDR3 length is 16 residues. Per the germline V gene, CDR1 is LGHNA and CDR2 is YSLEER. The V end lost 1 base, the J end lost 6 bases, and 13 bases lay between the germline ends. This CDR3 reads CASSQGYPPLNSPLHF. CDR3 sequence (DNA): TGCGCCAGCAGCCAAGGTTATCCCCCCCTTAATTCACCCCTCCACTTT.

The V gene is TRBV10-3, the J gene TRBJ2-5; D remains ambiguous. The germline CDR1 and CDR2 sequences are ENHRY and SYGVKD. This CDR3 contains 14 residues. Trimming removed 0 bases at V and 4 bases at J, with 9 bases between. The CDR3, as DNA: TGTGCCATCAGTGAGTCGTCGTCCGGAGAGACCCAGTACTTC. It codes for CAISESSSGETQYF.

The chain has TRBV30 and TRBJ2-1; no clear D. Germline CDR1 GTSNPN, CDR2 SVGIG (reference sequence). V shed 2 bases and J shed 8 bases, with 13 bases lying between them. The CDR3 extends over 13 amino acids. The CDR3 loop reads CAWSPIAYDEQFF. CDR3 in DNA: TGTGCCTGGAGTCCCATAGCTTACGATGAGCAGTTCTTC.

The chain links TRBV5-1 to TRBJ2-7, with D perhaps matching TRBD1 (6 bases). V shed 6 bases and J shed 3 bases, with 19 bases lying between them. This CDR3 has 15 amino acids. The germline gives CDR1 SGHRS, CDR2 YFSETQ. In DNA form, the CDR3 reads TGCGCCAGCACGCCCTTCAGGGGTCCTTACTACGAGCAGTACTTC. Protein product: CASTPFRGPYYEQYF. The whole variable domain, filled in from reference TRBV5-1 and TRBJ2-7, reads KAGVTQTPRYLIKTRGQQVTLSCSPISGHRSVSWYQQTPGQGLQFLFEYFSETQRNKGNFPGRFSGRQFSNSRSEMNVSTLELGDSALYLCASTPFRGPYYEQYFGPGTRLTVT.

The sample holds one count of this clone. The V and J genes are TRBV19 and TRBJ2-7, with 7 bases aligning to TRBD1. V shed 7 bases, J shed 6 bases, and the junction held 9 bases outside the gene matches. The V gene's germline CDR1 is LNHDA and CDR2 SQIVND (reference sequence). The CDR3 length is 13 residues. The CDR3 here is CASTVGRGSEQYF. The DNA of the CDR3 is TGTGCCAGTACAGTCGGCAGGGGGTCCGAGCAGTACTTC. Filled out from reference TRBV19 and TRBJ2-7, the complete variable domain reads DGGITQSPKYLFRKEGQNVTLSCEQNLNHDAMYWYRQDPGQGLRLIYYSQIVNDFQKGDIAEGYSVSREKKESFPLTVTSAQKNPTAFYLCASTVGRGSEQYFGPGTRLTVT.

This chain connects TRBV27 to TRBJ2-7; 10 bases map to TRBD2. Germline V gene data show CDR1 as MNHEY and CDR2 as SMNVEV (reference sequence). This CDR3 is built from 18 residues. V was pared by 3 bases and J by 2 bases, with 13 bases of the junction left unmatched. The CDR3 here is CASSLNPGLAGATYEQYF. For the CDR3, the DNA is TGTGCCAGCAGTTTGAACCCTGGTCTAGCGGGAGCGACCTACGAGCAGTACTTC.

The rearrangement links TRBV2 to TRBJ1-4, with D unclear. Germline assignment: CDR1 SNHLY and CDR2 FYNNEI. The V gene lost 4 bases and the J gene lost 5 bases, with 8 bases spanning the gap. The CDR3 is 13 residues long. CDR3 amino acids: CASSGTENEKLFF. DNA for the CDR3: TGTGCCAGCAGTGGAACAGAGAATGAAAAACTGTTTTTT.

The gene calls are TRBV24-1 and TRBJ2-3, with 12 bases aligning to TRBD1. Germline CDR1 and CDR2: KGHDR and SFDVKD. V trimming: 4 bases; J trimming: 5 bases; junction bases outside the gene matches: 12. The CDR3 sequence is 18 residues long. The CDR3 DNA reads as TGTGCCACCAGTGACCCACCGGGACAGGGGGCGGAGGTAGATACGCAGTATTTT. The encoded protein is CATSDPPGQGAEVDTQYF.

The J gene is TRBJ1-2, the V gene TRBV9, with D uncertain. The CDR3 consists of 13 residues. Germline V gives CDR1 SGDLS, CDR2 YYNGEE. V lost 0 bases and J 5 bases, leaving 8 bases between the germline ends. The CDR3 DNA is TGTGCCAGCAGCGTAGTGGCCGGGTATGGCTACACCTTC. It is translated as CASSVVAGYGYTF.

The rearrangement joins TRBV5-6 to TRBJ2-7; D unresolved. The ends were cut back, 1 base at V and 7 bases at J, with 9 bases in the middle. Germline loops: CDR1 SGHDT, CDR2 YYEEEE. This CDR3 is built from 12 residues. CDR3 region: CASSLYSGEQYF. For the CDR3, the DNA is TGTGCCAGCAGCTTGTACAGTGGGGAGCAGTACTTC.

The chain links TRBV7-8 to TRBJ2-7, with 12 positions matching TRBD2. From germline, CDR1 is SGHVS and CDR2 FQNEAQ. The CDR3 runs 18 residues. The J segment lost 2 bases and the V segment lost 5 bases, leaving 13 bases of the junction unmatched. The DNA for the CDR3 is TGTGCCAGCAGCATCACGACTAGCGGGGGCCCTAGCGCCTACGAGCAGTACTTC. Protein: CASSITTSGGPSAYEQYF.

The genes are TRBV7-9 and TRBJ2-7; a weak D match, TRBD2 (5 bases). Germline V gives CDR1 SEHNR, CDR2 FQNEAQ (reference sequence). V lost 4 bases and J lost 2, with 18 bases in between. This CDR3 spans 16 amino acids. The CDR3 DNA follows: TGTGCCAGCAGCTCCTCGGAGGAGGCCAGTACCTACGAGCAGTACTTC. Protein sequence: CASSSSEEASTYEQYF.

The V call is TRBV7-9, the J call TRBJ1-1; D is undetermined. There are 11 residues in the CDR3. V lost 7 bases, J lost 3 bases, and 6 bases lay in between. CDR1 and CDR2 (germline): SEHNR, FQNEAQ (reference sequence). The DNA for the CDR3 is TGTGCCAGCACCGCGGACACTGAAGCTTTCTTT. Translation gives CASTADTEAFF.

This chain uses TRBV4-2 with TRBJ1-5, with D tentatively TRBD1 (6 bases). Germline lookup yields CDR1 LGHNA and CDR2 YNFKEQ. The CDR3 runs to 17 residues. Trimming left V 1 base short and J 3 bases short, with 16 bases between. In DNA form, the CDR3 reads TGTGCCAGCAGCCAAGCCCATGGGAACAGGGCCAATCAGCCCCAGCATTTT. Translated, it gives CASSQAHGNRANQPQHF.

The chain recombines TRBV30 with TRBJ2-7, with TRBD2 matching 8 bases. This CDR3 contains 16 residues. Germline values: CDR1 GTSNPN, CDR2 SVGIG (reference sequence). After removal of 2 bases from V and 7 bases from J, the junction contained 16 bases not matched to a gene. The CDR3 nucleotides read TGTGCCTGGAGTATCGAGGGACTAGTCGGATCGGGAGAGCAGTACTTC. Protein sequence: CAWSIEGLVGSGEQYF.

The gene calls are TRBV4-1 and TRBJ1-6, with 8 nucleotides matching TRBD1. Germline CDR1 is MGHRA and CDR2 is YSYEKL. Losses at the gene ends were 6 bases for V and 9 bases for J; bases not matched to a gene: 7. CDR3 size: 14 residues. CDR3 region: CASSQRQGLSPLHF. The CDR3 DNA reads TGCGCCAGCAGTCAAAGACAGGGGCTTTCACCCCTCCACTTT.

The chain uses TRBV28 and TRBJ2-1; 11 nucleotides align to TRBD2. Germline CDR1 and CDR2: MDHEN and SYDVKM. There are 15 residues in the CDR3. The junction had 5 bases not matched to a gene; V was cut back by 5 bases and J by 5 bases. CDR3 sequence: CASSPPGLADNEQFF. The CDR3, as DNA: TGTGCCAGCAGTCCCCCGGGACTAGCGGACAATGAGCAGTTCTTC.

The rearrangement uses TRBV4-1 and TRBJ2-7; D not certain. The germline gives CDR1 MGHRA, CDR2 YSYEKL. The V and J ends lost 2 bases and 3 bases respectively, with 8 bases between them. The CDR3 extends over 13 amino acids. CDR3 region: CASSQIPDYEQYF. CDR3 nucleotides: TGCGCCAGCAGCCAAATTCCAGACTACGAGCAGTACTTC.